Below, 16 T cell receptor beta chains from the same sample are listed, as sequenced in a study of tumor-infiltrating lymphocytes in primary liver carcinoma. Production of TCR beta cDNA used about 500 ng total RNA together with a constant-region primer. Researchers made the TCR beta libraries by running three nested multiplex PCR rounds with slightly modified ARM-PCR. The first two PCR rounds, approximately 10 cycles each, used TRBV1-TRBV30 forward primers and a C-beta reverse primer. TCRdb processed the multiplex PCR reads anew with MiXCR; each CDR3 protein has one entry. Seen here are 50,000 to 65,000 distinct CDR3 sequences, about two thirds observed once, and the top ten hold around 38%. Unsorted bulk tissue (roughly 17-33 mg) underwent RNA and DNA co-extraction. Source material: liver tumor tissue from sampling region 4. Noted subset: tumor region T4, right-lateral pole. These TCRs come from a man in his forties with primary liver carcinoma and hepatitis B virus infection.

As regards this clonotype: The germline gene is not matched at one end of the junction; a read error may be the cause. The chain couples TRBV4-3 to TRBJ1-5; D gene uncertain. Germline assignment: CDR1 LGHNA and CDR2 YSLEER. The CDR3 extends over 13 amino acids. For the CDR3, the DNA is TGCCCCAGCAGCCAGTCCGGGGAGCAGCCCCAGCATTTT. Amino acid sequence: CPSSQSGEQPQHF.

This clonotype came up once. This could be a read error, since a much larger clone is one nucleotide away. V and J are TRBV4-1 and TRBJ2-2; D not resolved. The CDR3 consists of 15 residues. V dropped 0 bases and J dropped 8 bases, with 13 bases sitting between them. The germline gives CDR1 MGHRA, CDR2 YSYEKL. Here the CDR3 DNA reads TGCGCCAGCAGCCAAGACATAAGCAGTGCGGGGGAGCTGTTTTTT. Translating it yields CASSQDISSAGELFF.

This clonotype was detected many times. CDR3 DNA sequence: TGTGCCAGCAGGCCAACTAGTTTCGGTGAGCAGTTCTTC. This gives the protein CASRPTSFGEQFF. This sequence joins TRBV12-3 or TRBV12-4 and TRBJ2-1; D possibly corresponds to TRBD2 (5 bases). This CDR3 contains 13 residues. V lost 6 bases and J 9 bases, leaving 15 bases between the germline ends.

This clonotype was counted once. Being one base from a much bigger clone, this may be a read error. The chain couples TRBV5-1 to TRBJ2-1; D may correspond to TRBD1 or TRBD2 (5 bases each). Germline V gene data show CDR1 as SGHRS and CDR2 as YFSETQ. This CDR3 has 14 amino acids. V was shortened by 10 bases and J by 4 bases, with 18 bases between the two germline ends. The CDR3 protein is CASATGTTYNEQFF. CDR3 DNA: TGCGCCTCGGCTACCGGGACCACATACAATGAGCAGTTCTTC.

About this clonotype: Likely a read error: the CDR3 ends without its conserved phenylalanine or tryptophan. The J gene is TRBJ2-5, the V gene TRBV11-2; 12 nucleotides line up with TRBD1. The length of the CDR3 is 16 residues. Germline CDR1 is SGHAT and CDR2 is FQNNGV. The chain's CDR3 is CVSSPTGTGGLGTQYY. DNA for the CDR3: TGTGTCAGCAGCCCCACCGGGACAGGGGGCCTAGGGACCCAGTACTAC.

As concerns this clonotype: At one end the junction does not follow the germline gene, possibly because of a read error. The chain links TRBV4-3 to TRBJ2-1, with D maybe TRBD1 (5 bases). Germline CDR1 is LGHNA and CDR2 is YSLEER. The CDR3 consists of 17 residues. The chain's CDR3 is CASSQNPSDMGYNEQFF. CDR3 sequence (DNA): TGCGCCAGTAGCCAAAATCCCTCGGACATGGGCTACAATGAGCAGTTCTTC.

The CDR3 DNA reads as TGTGCCAGCAGCCCAGTAACAGGGGGTAACACCGGGGAGCTGTTTTTT. As protein: CASSPVTGGNTGELFF. This chain links TRBV4-2 with TRBJ2-2, with 8 bases identical to TRBD1. V trimming: 4 bases; J trimming: 2 bases; junction bases outside the gene matches: 6. The germline V gene has CDR1 LGHNA and CDR2 YNFKEQ. The CDR3 covers 16 residues.

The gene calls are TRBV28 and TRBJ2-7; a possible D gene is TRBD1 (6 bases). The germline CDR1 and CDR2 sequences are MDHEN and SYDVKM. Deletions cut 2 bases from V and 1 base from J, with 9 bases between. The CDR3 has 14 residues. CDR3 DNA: TGTGCCAGCAGTTTAAGACAGGTATCCTACGAGCAGTACTTC. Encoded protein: CASSLRQVSYEQYF.

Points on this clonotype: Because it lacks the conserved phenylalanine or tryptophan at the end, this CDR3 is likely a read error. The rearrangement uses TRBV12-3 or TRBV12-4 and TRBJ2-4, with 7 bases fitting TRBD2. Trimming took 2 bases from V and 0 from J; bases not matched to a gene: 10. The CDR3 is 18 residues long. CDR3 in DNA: TGTGCCAGCAGTTTATGGGGTGGGGGGGAAATAGCCAAAAACATTCAGTACATC. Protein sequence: CASSLWGGGEIAKNIQYI.

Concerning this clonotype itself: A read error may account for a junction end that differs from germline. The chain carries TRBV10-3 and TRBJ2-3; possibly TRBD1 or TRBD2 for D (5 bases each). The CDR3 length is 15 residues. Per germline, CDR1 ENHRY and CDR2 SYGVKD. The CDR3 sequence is CVIRETEFSTDTQYF. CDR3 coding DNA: TGTGTCATCAGGGAGACAGAATTCAGCACAGATACGCAGTATTTT.

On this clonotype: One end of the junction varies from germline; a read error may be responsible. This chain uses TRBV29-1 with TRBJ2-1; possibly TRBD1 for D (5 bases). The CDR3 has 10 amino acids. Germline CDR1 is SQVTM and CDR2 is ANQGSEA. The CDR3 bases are TGCAGCGTTCTTGACAGCGAACAGTCCTTC. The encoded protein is CSVLDSEQSF.

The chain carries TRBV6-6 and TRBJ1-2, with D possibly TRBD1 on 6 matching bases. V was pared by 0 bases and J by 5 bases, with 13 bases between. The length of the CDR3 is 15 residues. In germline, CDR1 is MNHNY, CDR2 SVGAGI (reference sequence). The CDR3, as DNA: TGTGCCAGCAGTTACTCATTGGGGGCACCATATGGCTACACCTTC. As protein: CASSYSLGAPYGYTF.

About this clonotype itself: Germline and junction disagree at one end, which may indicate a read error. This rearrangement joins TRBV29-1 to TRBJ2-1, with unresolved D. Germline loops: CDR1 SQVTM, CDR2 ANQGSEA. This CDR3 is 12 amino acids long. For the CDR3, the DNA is TGCAGCGTAGCCGGTCTAGTCAATGTGCAGTTCTTC. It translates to CSVAGLVNVQFF.

The CDR3 coding sequence is TGTGCCGGCAAGGGACTAGCGGGGTACGATGAGCAGTTCTTC. Protein product: CAGKGLAGYDEQFF. The gene calls are TRBV12-3 or TRBV12-4 and TRBJ2-1; 13 bases fit TRBD2. The V gene end was trimmed by 11 bases and the J gene end by 8 bases; junction bases not matched to a gene: 9. This CDR3 spans 14 amino acids.

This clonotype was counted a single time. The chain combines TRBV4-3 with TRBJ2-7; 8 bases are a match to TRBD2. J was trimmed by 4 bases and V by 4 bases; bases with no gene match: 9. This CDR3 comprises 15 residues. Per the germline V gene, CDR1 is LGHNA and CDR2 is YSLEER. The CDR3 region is CASSPSAGGAYEQYF. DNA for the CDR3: TGCGCCAGCAGCCCATCCGCGGGAGGCGCATACGAGCAGTACTTC.

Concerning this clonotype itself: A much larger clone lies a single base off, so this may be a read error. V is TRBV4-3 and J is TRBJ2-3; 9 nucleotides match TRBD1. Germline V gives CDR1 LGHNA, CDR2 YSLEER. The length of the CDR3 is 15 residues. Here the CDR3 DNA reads TGCGTCAGCAGGCGCCGACAGGGGGGGACAGATACGCAGTATTTT. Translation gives CVSRRRQGGTDTQYF.